This entry lists 3 T cell receptor beta chains sequenced from one sample in a study of post-analysis software for immune sequencing data. Whole-study results and caveats: Controls had lower frequencies than patients of five TRBV segments, which included TRBV5-6, TRBV5-1 and TRBV20-1.

No antigen has been identified for these receptors. Researchers reported that TCR beta cDNA libraries carried unique molecular identifiers. TCRdb reprocessed the PCR reads via MiXCR and lists one record per CDR3 protein. This table has roughly 800,000 distinct CDR3 sequences, around 53% appearing once. The source material was blood. These receptors all come from a girl aged 5-17 years with multiple sclerosis.

The chain is built from TRBV10-3 and TRBJ2-3; no clear D gene. The V end lost 0 bases, the J end lost 6 bases, and 4 bases lay between the germline ends. CDR3 length: 12 amino acids. Germline V lookup: CDR1 ENHRY, CDR2 SYGVKD. CDR3 in amino acids: CAISESSDTQYF. In DNA, the CDR3 is TGTGCCATCAGTGAGTCCTCCGATACGCAGTATTTT.

This clonotype appeared once. The gene calls are TRBV27 and TRBJ1-2; the D gene is possibly TRBD1 (5 bases). Trimming took off 6 bases at V and 1 base at J, with 9 bases between the two ends. Germline V lookup: CDR1 MNHEY, CDR2 SMNVEV (reference sequence). The CDR3 has 13 residues. CDR3 region: CASSRQLNYGYTF. In nucleotides, the CDR3 is TGTGCCAGCAGCCGACAGCTTAACTATGGCTACACCTTC.

This clonotype was detected only a few times. The rearrangement uses TRBV5-1 and TRBJ2-7, with D maybe TRBD1 (6 bases). The CDR3 has 15 amino acids. V was pared by 0 bases and J by 3 bases, with 13 bases between. Germline assignment: CDR1 SGHRS and CDR2 YFSETQ. The CDR3: CASSLDRVSDYEQYF. DNA of the CDR3: TGCGCCAGCAGCTTGGACAGGGTAAGCGACTACGAGCAGTACTTC.